This TCR beta chain emerged from a study of shared clonotypes between healthy human individuals. Study-level information: Each donor had three CD4 naive, three CD4 memory, two CD8 naive and one CD8 memory plate.

On this clone: Its target is not known. In the same sample, other DNA sequences code for this CDR3.

The method was immunoSEQ multiplex PCR; TCRdb's version includes in-frame clones alone and lacks a portion of them. The data contain approximately 2.3 million clones, more than 85% of them seen just once; the ten biggest clones take up about 0.39%. Germline V gene lookup returns CDR1 SEHNR and CDR2 FQNEAQ (reference sequence). J gave up 5 bases and V 3 bases, and 2 bases lay outside the gene matches. This CDR3 is built from 14 residues. Study results and limitations: Larger estimated richness was generally seen in naive subsets than in memory subsets.

Sequenced input: naive CD4+ T cells from PBMCs. Subset meaning: CD45RA+ positively selected. The chain is built from TRBV7-9 and TRBJ2-3, with 10 bases matching TRBD1. This receptor was obtained from a man aged 18 to 35 in good health. Some clones in this sample may be carry-over from other donors' samples. The CDR3 protein is CASSLGQGIDTQYF. CDR3 nucleotide sequence: TGTGCCAGCAGCTTGGGACAGGGGATAGATACGCAGTATTTT.